This is a list of T cell receptor beta chains from one sample in a study of tumor-infiltrating lymphocytes in primary liver carcinoma. Using its own MiXCR run on the multiplex PCR reads, TCRdb lists one record per CDR3 protein. The repertoire has tens of thousands of distinct CDR3 sequences, 70% to 80% of them found once; the top ten carry roughly an eighth. Sequenced sample: liver tumor tissue from sampling region 4. All receptors derive from a woman between 55 and 75 years old with primary liver carcinoma and hepatitis B virus infection. CDR3s include the opening cysteine and the closing phenylalanine or tryptophan. D genes are given only for firm matches. Some rows have no size entry. The others give once, few or many, or a class for an expanded clone.

size: -
J: TRBJ2-7
V: TRBV4-1
D: -
DNA: TGCGCTAGCAGCCCTCGGGGCAGGGGGTCGGGAGTACAGGCCTACGAGCAGTACTTC
CDR3: CASSPRGRGSGVQAYEQYF

size: many
J: TRBJ2-5
V: TRBV28
D: TRBD1
DNA: TGTGCCAGCAGTACCAACAGGGGGGCCTTGGAGACCCAGTACTTC
CDR3: CASSTNRGALETQYF

size: -
J: TRBJ2-1
V: TRBV4-2
D: TRBD2
DNA: TGTGACAGCATCCAAGATAGGGCTAGCGGGATGGGTGAGCAGTTCTTC
CDR3: CDSIQDRASGMGEQFF

size: once
J: TRBJ1-2
V: TRBV11-2
D: -
DNA: TGTGCAAGTAGTTCCGGGACGGAATATGGCTACGCCTTC
CDR3: CASSSGTEYGYAF

size: -
J: TRBJ2-1
V: TRBV4-1
D: -
DNA: TGCGCTAGCAGCCGTGACTATTACAATGAGCAGCTCTTC
CDR3: CASSRDYYNEQLF

size: -
J: TRBJ2-5
V: TRBV12-3/TRBV12-4
D: TRBD2
DNA: TGTGCCAGGACTTCCACTAGCGGGAGGGCCGGGGAGACCCAGTACTTC
CDR3: CARTSTSGRAGETQYF

size: many
J: TRBJ2-1
V: TRBV7-9
D: -
DNA: TGTGCCAGCAGCTTAAAGGGGCAGGGGAGAGGCAATGAGCAGTTCTTC
CDR3: CASSLKGQGRGNEQFF

size: many
J: TRBJ2-7
V: TRBV29-1
D: TRBD1
DNA: TGCAGCGCCAGGTCGGGACAGGGGGCTGGCGAGCAGTACTTC
CDR3: CSARSGQGAGEQYF

size: -
J: TRBJ2-2
V: TRBV29-1
D: -
DNA: TGCAGGGTCACGGGGCGCTCGCGCGGGGAGCTGTTTTTT
CDR3: CRVTGRSRGELFF

size: many
J: TRBJ1-3
V: TRBV12-3/TRBV12-4
D: -
DNA: TGTGCCAGCAGTACTACTGGAAACACCATATATTTT
CDR3: CASSTTGNTIYF

size: many
J: TRBJ2-6
V: TRBV5-6
D: -
DNA: TGTGCCAGCAGCTTGGGGGCATCCGGGGCCAACGTCCTGACTTTC
CDR3: CASSLGASGANVLTF

size: -
J: TRBJ2-3
V: TRBV29-1
D: -
DNA: TGCAGCGTTGAAGCGTTGGGCAGGGTGGGGCTTAGCACAGATATGCAATATTTT
CDR3: CSVEALGRVGLSTDMQYF

size: -
J: TRBJ2-3
V: TRBV11-2
D: -
DNA: TGTGCCTGCAGCTTAGCAATGGGGAGAAGGAGCACAGATATGCAATATTTT
CDR3: CACSLAMGRRSTDMQYF

size: once
J: TRBJ2-3
V: TRBV11-2
D: -
DNA: TGTACCACCTGTCTGGGGGAGTTCGGGGTAGATACCCAGTATTTT
CDR3: CTTCLGEFGVDTQYF

size: many
J: TRBJ2-5
V: TRBV5-1
D: -
DNA: TGCGCCAGCAGCGTACAGGGAGTGGGTCGAGAGACCCAGTACTTC
CDR3: CASSVQGVGRETQYF

size: -
J: TRBJ2-3
V: TRBV6-1
D: -
DNA: TGTGCCAACAGTGAAGGGGACGGAACAGATACGCAATATTTT
CDR3: CANSEGDGTDTQYF

size: -
J: TRBJ2-7
V: TRBV11-1
D: -
DNA: TGTGCCAGCAGCTTCGATGGGAGCTCCTACGAGCAATACTTC
CDR3: CASSFDGSSYEQYF

size: many
J: TRBJ2-4
V: TRBV28
D: -
DNA: TGTGCCGTTTCCGGGAATCCAAACATTCAGTACTTC
CDR3: CAVSGNPNIQYF

size: -
J: TRBJ1-6
V: TRBV7-8
D: TRBD1
DNA: TGCGCCAGCAGCCCCCGGGACAGGGGTAATTCACCCTTCCACTTT
CDR3: CASSPRDRGNSPFHF

size: -
J: TRBJ2-3
V: TRBV5-4
D: -
DNA: TGTGCCAGCAGCTTGGAGGAACCAGGAAGCACAGATACGCAGTATTTT
CDR3: CASSLEEPGSTDTQYF

size: -
J: TRBJ2-1
V: TRBV11-3
D: -
DNA: TGTGCCAGCAGCTTAGGGTTCGGCGGGCTTTCCCATTATGAGCAGTTCTTC
CDR3: CASSLGFGGLSHYEQFF

size: -
J: TRBJ2-1
V: TRBV29-1
D: -
DNA: TGCATCGCCTACGATCTAGGGGCTAGCTCTTACAATGAGCAGTTCTTC
CDR3: CIAYDLGASSYNEQFF

size: -
J: TRBJ2-2
V: TRBV5-6
D: -
DNA: TGTGCCAGCAGCTTGATAACTCGACCGTCCGGGGAGCTGTTTTTT
CDR3: CASSLITRPSGELFF

size: -
J: TRBJ2-1
V: TRBV6-1
D: -
DNA: TGTGCCAGCAGTGACCCTAGTGGGACCTCCTACGATGAGCAGTTCTTC
CDR3: CASSDPSGTSYDEQFF

size: -
J: TRBJ1-5
V: TRBV10-2
D: -
DNA: TGCGCCAGCAGTGAGGTGGTGGTTTATCAGCCCCAGCATTTT
CDR3: CASSEVVVYQPQHF